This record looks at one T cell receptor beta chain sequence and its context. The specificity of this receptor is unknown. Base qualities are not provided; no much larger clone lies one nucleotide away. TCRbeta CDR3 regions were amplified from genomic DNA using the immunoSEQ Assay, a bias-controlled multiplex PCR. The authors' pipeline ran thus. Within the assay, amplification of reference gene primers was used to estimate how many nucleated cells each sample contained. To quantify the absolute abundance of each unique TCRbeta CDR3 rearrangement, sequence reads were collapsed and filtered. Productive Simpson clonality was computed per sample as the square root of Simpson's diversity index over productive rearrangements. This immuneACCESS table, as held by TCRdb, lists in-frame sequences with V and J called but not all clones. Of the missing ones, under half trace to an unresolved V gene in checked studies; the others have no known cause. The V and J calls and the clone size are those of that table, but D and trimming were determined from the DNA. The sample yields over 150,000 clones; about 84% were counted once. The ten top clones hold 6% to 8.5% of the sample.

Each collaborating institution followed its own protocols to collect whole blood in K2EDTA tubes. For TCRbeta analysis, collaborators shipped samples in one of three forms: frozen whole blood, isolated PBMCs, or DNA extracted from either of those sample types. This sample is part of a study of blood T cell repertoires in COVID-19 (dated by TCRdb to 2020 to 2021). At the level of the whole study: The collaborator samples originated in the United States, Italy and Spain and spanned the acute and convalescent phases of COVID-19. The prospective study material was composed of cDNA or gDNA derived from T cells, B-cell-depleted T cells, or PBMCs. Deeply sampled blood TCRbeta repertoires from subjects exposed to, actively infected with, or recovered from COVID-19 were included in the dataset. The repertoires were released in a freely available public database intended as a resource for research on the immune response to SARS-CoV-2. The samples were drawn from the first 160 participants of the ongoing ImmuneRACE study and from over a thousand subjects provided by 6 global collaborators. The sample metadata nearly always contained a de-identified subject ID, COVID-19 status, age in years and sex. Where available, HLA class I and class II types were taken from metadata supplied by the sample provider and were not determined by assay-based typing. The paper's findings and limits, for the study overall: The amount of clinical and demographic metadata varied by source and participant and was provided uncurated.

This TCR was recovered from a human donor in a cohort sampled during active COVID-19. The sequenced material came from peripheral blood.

This receptor carries the CDR3 CASSAAGVSNTGELFF. At the DNA level, the sequence is TGCGCCAGCAGCGCGGCAGGGGTTTCGAACACCGGGGAGCTGTTTTTT. The chain is made from TRBV5-1 and TRBJ2-2; the D gene is perhaps TRBD1, on 6 matching bases. V is shortened by 4 bases, J by 0 bases, and the region joining them spans 13 bases. The germline V gene sets CDR1 to SGHRS and CDR2 to YFSETQ. From the cysteine up to the phenylalanine, the CDR3 has a length of 16 residues. Solely the CDR3 DNA is kept, with 48 bases framed from the first base.